Listed below are T cell receptor beta chains from one sample, sequenced in a study of cytomegalovirus exposure and HLA in healthy donors. Measured with immunoSEQ multiplex PCR; TCRdb has only the in-frame clones, and not every one. This sample's table reports tens of thousands of clones. The specimen sequenced was PBMCs. These receptors came from a woman aged 30 to 39 in good health and CMV-seronegative. Both conserved end residues are part of each CDR3. The D gene is left open where the match is weak.

v_call cdr3_length d_call cdr3_aa
TRBV10-3 14 NA CAITPDRASYEQYF
TRBV9 14 NA CASQTYPNTGELFF
TRBV4-3 13 NA CASSQDSTGELFF
TRBV28 17 TRBD2 CASSRSLTSGGYNEQFF
TRBV18 16 NA CASSPPTTGRDQPQHF
TRBV19 14 TRBD1 CASNSGTGNEKLFF
TRBV4-1 12 NA CASSQVGQQQYF
TRBV30 14 TRBD1 CAWSVGTGTYGYTF
TRBV5-6 14 NA CASSSHGLNYGYTF
TRBV18 14 TRBD1 CASLGTGPGEKLFF
TRBV7-8 15 TRBD1 CASSLVQQGPGELFF
TRBV19 14 NA CASSSGVRTGELFF
TRBV29-1 11 NA CSVGEGEKLFF
TRBV6-4 13 NA CASSDSETDTQYF
TRBV30 13 TRBD1 CAWSVDRPQGYTF
TRBV27 15 TRBD1 CASSFGQGSNQPQHF
TRBV7-2 16 NA CASSLSRPGLGYGYTF
TRBV6-6 15 NA CASSYELGGSEKLFF
TRBV11-2 15 TRBD1 CASRPDRPLNTEAFF
TRBV19 14 NA CASSAGTSGNTIYF
TRBV19 17 TRBD1 CASSSRDRGLSNQPQHF
TRBV9 17 TRBD2 CASSLGLAGGPVVEQYF
TRBV28 17 TRBD1 CAGGGDRGFRGNQPQHF
TRBV7-9 15 TRBD1 CASSWDRGNSYEQYF
TRBV7-2 15 TRBD2 CASSYFGRERGEQYF
TRBV27 13 NA CASGQGSTYEQYF
TRBV10-1 13 NA CASRSGGDGGYTF
TRBV5-6 17 TRBD2 CASSVVAGGPFDYEQYF
TRBV7-8 11 NA CASSSRNIQYF
TRBV11-2 16 NA CASSLGSGDSSYEQYF
TRBV19 14 NA CATAPPGAGNTIYF
TRBV6-1 14 NA CASSEKGSLWGYTF
TRBV5-6 13 NA CASSLGGRNEQFF
TRBV18 13 TRBD1 CASLPDRGPEAFF
TRBV6-1 13 NA CASRGTFGSPLHF
TRBV7-3 16 TRBD2 CASSQSGGARWETQYF
TRBV7-9 15 TRBD2 CASSPKLADQETQYF
TRBV29-1 12 TRBD1 CSTRDSYEKLFF
TRBV5-1 14 NA CASSLSQVTGELFF
TRBV6-1 14 TRBD1 CASARTGSTGELFF
TRBV4-1 14 TRBD2 CASSQGLAGETQYF
TRBV30 17 TRBD1 CAWSQPLTHRGKETQYF
TRBV6-6 12 NA CASSSTGQPQHF
TRBV6-4 13 TRBD1 CATGQGSTDTQYF
TRBV4-2 16 TRBD2 CASSQGGASGTEEQFF
TRBV29-1 17 TRBD1 CSVELGRGTGNTGELFF
TRBV6-5 13 NA CASSYSGHLEAFF
TRBV9 14 NA CASSVGGAYNEQFF
TRBV4-1 19 NA CASSQAVQGRVATGNTIYF
TRBV5-1 15 TRBD2 CASSRPSGSPDTQYF
TRBV14 13 NA CASGLGFGYEQYF
TRBV7-2 13 NA CASSPNKQETQYF
TRBV29-1 16 TRBD1 CSVGARTGANTGELFF
TRBV6-1 17 TRBD2 CASSEEGGGGGLDTQYF
TRBV11-2 16 TRBD2 CASSSSSGKYGGELFF
TRBV30 13 TRBD2 CAWRIAGGYEQFF
TRBV18 12 NA CASSPYGSGYTF
TRBV5-6 16 NA CASSPPGGAAGYGYTF
TRBV28 12 TRBD1 CASLQGTYEQYF